Listed here are 27 T cell receptor beta chains from one sample, sequenced in a study of OX40 agonist ivuxolimab in advanced cancers. Libraries were built with the immunoSEQ multiplex PCR assay. The clones in this table, taken by TCRdb from immuneACCESS, are in-frame only. Not every clone is retained; where verified, under half of the shortfall comes from an unresolved V gene, and the cause of the rest is unknown. The sample yields roughly 61,000 clones; 85% to 90% were counted once. The ten top clones hold 1.9% of the sample. This specimen was CD4+ or CD8+ T cells sorted from blood, taken in a trial of the OX40 agonist ivuxolimab. The origin of the receptors is an adult with an advanced solid tumor such as melanoma, head and neck, liver or kidney cancer.

The J gene is TRBJ2-2, the V gene TRBV30; D is possibly TRBD1 (6 bases). V was shortened by 1 base and J by 1 base, with 19 bases between the two germline ends. CDR3 length: 18 amino acids. Germline assignment: CDR1 GTSNPN and CDR2 SVGIG (reference sequence). For the CDR3, the DNA is TGTGCCTGGAGTGGGATCACGCAGGGGAAGGTGAACACCGGGGAGCTGTTTTTT. Protein sequence: CAWSGITQGKVNTGELFF.

This rearrangement joins TRBV27 to TRBJ2-3; 12 bases are shared with TRBD2. V gave up 5 bases and J gave up 3 bases; unmatched junction bases: 3. From germline, CDR1 is MNHEY and CDR2 SMNVEV (reference sequence). The CDR3 contains 15 residues. This chain's CDR3 is CASSPGTSGTDTQYF. CDR3 nucleotide sequence: TGTGCCAGCAGTCCCGGGACTAGCGGGACAGATACGCAGTATTTT.

V and J are TRBV6-9 and TRBJ2-7; a possible D gene is TRBD1 (5 bases). The V gene lost 3 bases and the J gene lost 2 bases, with 14 bases spanning the gap. Germline loops: CDR1 MNHGY, CDR2 SVAAGI. The CDR3 spans 15 residues. CDR3 protein: CASSYSKGRTYEQYF. The CDR3 DNA sequence: TGTGCCAGCAGTTACTCGAAGGGGCGGACCTACGAGCAGTACTTC.

This sequence joins TRBV5-1 and TRBJ2-2; no definite D call. CDR1 SGHRS and CDR2 YFSETQ come from the germline V gene. Trimming shortened V by 3 bases and J by 3 bases, and 6 bases separated the two germline ends. The CDR3 runs to 13 residues. Written as DNA, the CDR3 is TGCGCCAGCAGCTCCTCTGACACCGGGGAGCTGTTTTTT. Its translation: CASSSSDTGELFF.

V and J are TRBV19 and TRBJ1-5, with 8 bases matching TRBD1. Germline loops: CDR1 LNHDA, CDR2 SQIVND (reference sequence). This CDR3 is built from 15 residues. The ends lost 4 bases at V and 0 bases at J; junction bases unmatched: 2. CDR3 region: CASSTTGDSNQPQHF. CDR3 sequence (DNA): TGTGCCAGTAGTACGACAGGGGATAGCAATCAGCCCCAGCATTTT.

The CDR3 region is CASSVSGTGPSYEQYF. The CDR3 DNA reads TGTGCCAGCAGCGTATCCGGGACAGGGCCTTCCTACGAGCAGTACTTC. J is TRBJ2-7 and V is TRBV9; 9 nucleotides line up with TRBD1. V gave up 1 base and J gave up 1 base; unmatched junction bases: 6. In germline, CDR1 is SGDLS, CDR2 YYNGEE. The CDR3 has 16 residues.

This clone was counted a few times. The V call is TRBV30, the J call TRBJ1-5; D is unclear. Germline lookup yields CDR1 GTSNPN and CDR2 SVGIG (reference sequence). The CDR3 is made up of 13 amino acids. Trimming removed 3 bases at V and 0 bases at J, with 6 bases between. DNA for the CDR3: TGTGCCTGGAGAGCGAGTAGCAATCAGCCCCAGCATTTT. It is translated as CAWRASSNQPQHF. Full variable domain (remainder filled in from reference TRBV30 and TRBJ1-5): SQTIHQWPATLVQPVGSPLSLECTVEGTSNPNLYWYRQAAGRGLQLLFYSVGIGQISSEVPQNLSASRPQDRQFILSSKKLLLSDSGFYLCAWRASSNQPQHFGDGTRLSIL.

The rearrangement links TRBV6-4 to TRBJ2-3; a weak D match, TRBD1 (5 bases). From germline, CDR1 is MRHNA and CDR2 SNTAGT. Deletions cut 8 bases from V and 1 base from J, with 22 bases between. The CDR3 covers 17 residues. CDR3 in DNA: TGTGCCAGCTCGGAGCAGGGAATTGGCTACGGCACAGATACGCAGTATTTT. This sequence encodes CASSEQGIGYGTDTQYF.

V gene TRBV28 combines with J gene TRBJ2-2, with TRBD2 matching 11 bases. Looked up from germline, CDR1 is MDHEN and CDR2 is SYDVKM. Trimming cost V 8 bases and J 1 base; bases outside gene matches: 6. This CDR3 has 16 amino acids. CDR3 sequence: CASRASGGMNTGELFF. The CDR3 coding sequence is TGTGCCAGCCGAGCTAGCGGGGGGATGAACACCGGGGAGCTGTTTTTT.

The V gene is TRBV9, the J gene TRBJ2-5, with 11 bases aligning to TRBD2. Germline V gives CDR1 SGDLS, CDR2 YYNGEE. The CDR3 is made up of 15 amino acids. The J segment lost 2 bases and the V segment lost 3 bases, leaving 3 bases of the junction unmatched. CDR3 sequence reads: CASSEGTSGQETQYF. DNA of the CDR3: TGTGCCAGCAGCGAGGGGACTAGCGGACAAGAGACCCAGTACTTC.

This rearrangement joins TRBV7-2 to TRBJ1-1; no reliable D call. Trimming shortened V by 3 bases and J by 0 bases, and 11 bases separated the two germline ends. This CDR3 has 15 residues. Looked up from germline, CDR1 is SGHTA and CDR2 is FQGNSA. The DNA for the CDR3 is TGTGCCAGCAGCTTCCTGGGTCTGATGAACACTGAAGCTTTCTTT. Protein sequence: CASSFLGLMNTEAFF.

In its sample, this clone was seen once. The gene calls are TRBV29-1 and TRBJ2-5, with D tentatively TRBD1 (6 bases). Germline V gene lookup returns CDR1 SQVTM and CDR2 ANQGSEA. The CDR3 consists of 13 residues. V dropped 6 bases and J dropped 6 bases, with 17 bases sitting between them. The CDR3 sequence is CSVYLTGRKTQYF. CDR3 nucleotides: TGCAGCGTCTACTTAACAGGGAGAAAGACCCAGTACTTC.

The genes are TRBV5-1 and TRBJ1-1; D remains ambiguous. CDR1 SGHRS and CDR2 YFSETQ come from the germline V gene. The V and J ends lost 4 bases and 7 bases respectively, with 11 bases between them. The CDR3 is 12 residues long. The DNA of the CDR3 is TGCGCCAGCAGCCAGGACTCCCTTGAAGCTTTCTTT. Encoded protein: CASSQDSLEAFF.

V gene TRBV29-1 combines with J gene TRBJ1-5; 10 bases are shared with TRBD1. CDR1 and CDR2 (germline): SQVTM, ANQGSEA. The junction had 4 bases not matched to a gene; V was cut back by 4 bases and J by 7 bases. The CDR3 consists of 13 residues. CDR3 amino acids: CSVARDRGQPQHF. The CDR3 DNA is TGCAGCGTTGCCCGGGACAGGGGACAGCCCCAGCATTTT.

The chain is built from TRBV2 and TRBJ1-5, with TRBD1 identical over 7 bases. With V trimmed by 6 bases and J by 3 bases, 2 bases remained unmatched. Germline assignment: CDR1 SNHLY and CDR2 FYNNEI. The CDR3 is made up of 13 amino acids. Written as DNA, the CDR3 is TGTGCCAGCAGGGGACAGTTCAATCAGCCCCAGCATTTT. It yields the protein CASRGQFNQPQHF. Based on the CDR3 plus reference TRBV2 and TRBJ1-5, the full variable domain is EPEVTQTPSHQVTQMGQEVILRCVPISNHLYFYWYRQILGQKVEFLVSFYNNEISEKSEIFDDQFSVERPDGSNFTLKIRSTKLEDSAMYFCASRGQFNQPQHFGDGTRLSIL.

The genes are TRBV6-1 and TRBJ1-1, with D unresolved. Per germline, CDR1 MNHNS and CDR2 SASEGT. Trimming took 5 bases from V and 3 from J, leaving 7 bases between them. The CDR3 length is 12 residues. The CDR3 reads CASSLLDTEAFF. CDR3 nucleotides: TGTGCCAGCAGTCTACTGGACACTGAAGCTTTCTTT.

The genes are TRBV7-6 and TRBJ2-5; possibly TRBD1 or TRBD2 for D (5 bases each). V was trimmed by 5 bases and J by 5 bases, leaving 15 bases between them. Germline CDR1 SGHVS, CDR2 FNYEAQ. CDR3 length equals 14 residues. CDR3 loop: CASSGGVGLETQYF. For the CDR3, the DNA is TGTGCCAGCAGCGGAGGAGTGGGGCTCGAGACCCAGTACTTC. The complete variable domain, with remaining parts taken from reference TRBV7-6 and TRBJ2-5, reads GAGVSQSPRYKVTKRGQDVALRCDPISGHVSLYWYRQALGQGPEFLTYFNYEAQQDKSGLPNDRFSAERPEGSISTLTIQRTEQRDSAMYRCASSGGVGLETQYFGPGTRLLVL.

The V call is TRBV18, the J call TRBJ2-5; TRBD2 might be the D (5 bases). The J call may be in error: the DNA end matches TRBJ2-7 better. The germline gives CDR1 KGHSH, CDR2 LQKENI. The CDR3 has 16 amino acids. CDR3 sequence (DNA): TGTGCCAGCTCACCACCTATTTGGGCGGGCGGAGGCGAGCAGTACTTC. Translation: CASSPPIWAGGGEQYF.

V and J are TRBV28 and TRBJ2-1; D may be TRBD2 (6 bases). The CDR3 runs 12 residues. The V gene's germline CDR1 is MDHEN and CDR2 SYDVKM. V dropped 4 bases and J dropped 12 bases, with 13 bases sitting between them. CDR3 region: CASSSNLGRQFF. Here the CDR3 DNA reads TGTGCCAGCAGTTCCAATCTCGGGAGGCAGTTCTTC.

This clone was counted a single time. The genes are TRBV15 and TRBJ2-2; 8 bases fit TRBD2. Trimming cost V 0 bases and J 0 bases; bases outside gene matches: 0. This CDR3 has 16 residues. Germline V gives CDR1 LNHNV, CDR2 YYDKDF (reference sequence). The CDR3 sequence: CATSRDSGANTGELFF. The CDR3 coding sequence is TGTGCCACCAGCAGAGATAGCGGGGCGAACACCGGGGAGCTGTTTTTT.

V gene TRBV2 combines with J gene TRBJ2-1, with D unclear. The V end was cut by 5 bases, the J end by 5 bases, with 16 bases between. Germline V CDR1 and CDR2: SNHLY, FYNNEI. This CDR3 has 15 amino acids. CDR3 in amino acids: CASSNLGSADNEQFF. The CDR3 DNA sequence: TGTGCCAGCAGTAACCTGGGATCCGCGGACAATGAGCAGTTCTTC.

The genes are TRBV4-3 and TRBJ2-7; D call uncertain. CDR1 and CDR2 from the germline V gene are LGHNA and YSLEER. The CDR3 runs 15 residues. The ends were cut back, 3 bases at V and 0 bases at J, with 12 bases in the middle. The CDR3 protein is CASSHLSTSSYEQYF. CDR3 DNA sequence: TGCGCCAGCAGCCATTTATCCACGAGCTCCTACGAGCAGTACTTC.

This clone was detected only once. The rearrangement joins TRBV28 to TRBJ2-7; maybe TRBD1 (5 bases). From germline, CDR1 is MDHEN and CDR2 SYDVKM. The V end lost 6 bases, the J end lost 0 bases, and 12 bases lay between the germline ends. The CDR3 contains 14 residues. This chain's CDR3 is CASRTGKSSYEQYF. DNA for the CDR3: TGTGCCAGCAGAACAGGTAAAAGCTCCTACGAGCAGTACTTC.

This clone has just a few counts. This chain uses TRBV5-6 with TRBJ2-1; perhaps TRBD1 as D (6 bases). Germline CDR1 reads SGHDT; CDR2 reads YYEEEE. V was trimmed by 4 bases and J by 7 bases, leaving 21 bases between them. CDR3 length: 16 residues. The CDR3 DNA sequence: TGTGCCAGCAGCACATCTACAGGGCCTAAGGTAAATGAGCAGTTCTTC. This encodes CASSTSTGPKVNEQFF.

The J gene is TRBJ2-6, the V gene TRBV10-3, with D perhaps matching TRBD2 (6 bases). Trimming took 4 bases from V and 0 from J, leaving 13 bases between them. The CDR3 is made up of 17 amino acids. From germline, CDR1 is ENHRY and CDR2 SYGVKD. The CDR3 loop is CAISVGGVGSGANVLTF. The CDR3 DNA reads TGTGCCATCAGTGTCGGGGGAGTCGGCTCTGGGGCCAACGTCCTGACTTTC.

V is TRBV10-3 and J is TRBJ2-3; D might be TRBD2 (5 bases). V lost 8 bases, J lost 2 bases, and 14 bases lay in between. The CDR3 is made up of 14 amino acids. Germline assignment: CDR1 ENHRY and CDR2 SYGVKD. CDR3 in DNA: TGTGCCATCTCCGGAGGAGGATACACAGATACGCAGTATTTT. Translated: CAISGGGYTDTQYF.

As DNA, the CDR3 is TGTGCCAGCAGCTTGGGACGGAACGAGCAGTACTTC. Translated: CASSLGRNEQYF. V gene TRBV7-8 combines with J gene TRBJ2-7; perhaps D is TRBD1 or TRBD2 (5 bases each). CDR1 and CDR2 from the germline V gene are SGHVS and FQNEAQ. Deletions cut 3 bases from V and 5 bases from J, with 8 bases between. The CDR3 has 12 amino acids.